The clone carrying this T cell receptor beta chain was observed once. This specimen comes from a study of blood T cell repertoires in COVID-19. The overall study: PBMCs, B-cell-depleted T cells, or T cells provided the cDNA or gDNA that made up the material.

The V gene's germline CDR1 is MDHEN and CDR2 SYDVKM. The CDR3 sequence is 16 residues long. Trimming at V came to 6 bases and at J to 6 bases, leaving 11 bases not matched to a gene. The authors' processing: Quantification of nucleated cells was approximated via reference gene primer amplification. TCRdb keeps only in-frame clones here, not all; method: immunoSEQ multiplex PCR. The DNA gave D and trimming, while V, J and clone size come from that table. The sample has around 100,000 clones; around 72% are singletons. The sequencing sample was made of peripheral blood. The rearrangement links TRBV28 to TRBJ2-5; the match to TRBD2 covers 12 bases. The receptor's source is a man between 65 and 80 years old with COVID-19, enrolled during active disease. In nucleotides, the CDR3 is TGTGCCAGCAGCTATGGACTAGCGGGAAATAGGAAGACCCAGTACTTC. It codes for CASSYGLAGNRKTQYF.